These T cell receptor beta chains were read from a single sample in a study of blood T cell repertoires in COVID-19. Sequencing was performed with immunoSEQ multiplex PCR; in TCRdb, only in-frame clones are kept and a portion is missing. The sample carries over 80,000 clones, 79% recorded once. Source material: peripheral blood. The receptors originated from a woman older than 75 with active or convalescent COVID-19. CDR3s include the opening cysteine and the closing phenylalanine or tryptophan. Fields, in order: D gene, J gene, clone size, V gene, CDR3 DNA, CDR3 protein. A D gene is named only where the DNA matches it firmly. Only some rows state a clone size, as once, few, many or a class for expanded clones.

. TRBJ1-4 . TRBV10-2 TGCGCCAGCAGTTCCAAAGGGGTAAAACTGTTTTTT CASSSKGVKLFF
. TRBJ1-5 few TRBV30 TGTGCCTGGAGTGTACTTTTAGGGGATCAGCCCCAGCATTTT CAWSVLLGDQPQHF
TRBD1 TRBJ1-1 few TRBV29-1 TGCAGCGTCTCCGGGACAGGGGACACTGAAGCTTTCTTT CSVSGTGDTEAFF
TRBD1 TRBJ1-4 once TRBV7-2 TGTGCCAGCAGCGTAGACAGGGGTGAAAAACTGTTTTTT CASSVDRGEKLFF
. TRBJ2-3 . TRBV5-4 TGTGCCAGCAGCTTGGGGGGAGCCGCCGGCAGCACAGATACGCAGTATTTT CASSLGGAAGSTDTQYF
. TRBJ2-2 . TRBV5-1 TGCGCCAGCAGCTTGGGGGGTGACAGAAACACCGGGGAGCTGTTTTTT CASSLGGDRNTGELFF
TRBD2 TRBJ2-1 . TRBV27 TGTGCCAGCAGAACCGGGACTAGCACCAGCTCCTACAATGAGCAGTTCTTC CASRTGTSTSSYNEQFF
TRBD1 TRBJ2-7 . TRBV5-1 TGTGCCAGCAGCGAGAGGACAGGGGGCTATCAGCGGGAGGCCTACGAGCAGTACTTC CASSERTGGYQREAYEQYF
. TRBJ2-2 many TRBV18 TGTGCCAGCTCACCAAACAGCATGATTTCCGGGGAGCTGTTTTTT CASSPNSMISGELFF
TRBD2 TRBJ2-1 few TRBV10-2 TGCGCCAGCAGTGAGTTGGGGGGCGGGAGGGCCCTGTACAATGAGCAGTTCTTC CASSELGGGRALYNEQFF
TRBD1 TRBJ1-3 . TRBV10-3 TGTGCCATCAGGGAGAGCGAGGGGGCAAGCTCTGGAAACACCATATATTTT CAIRESEGASSGNTIYF
TRBD2 TRBJ2-7 . TRBV6-5 TGTGCCAGCGCCCCGACTAGCGGGAACACCTACGAGCAGTACTTC CASAPTSGNTYEQYF
TRBD1 TRBJ1-2 . TRBV28 TGTGCCAGCACAGGGGGGTATGGCTACACCTTC CASTGGYGYTF
. TRBJ2-4 . TRBV28 TGTGCCAGCAGCCGTGCGGGGCTAGCCAAAAACATTCAGTACTTC CASSRAGLAKNIQYF
. TRBJ2-1 . TRBV5-1 TGCGCCAGCAGCTTGGATGGGGGGACGGACAATGAGCAGTTCTTC CASSLDGGTDNEQFF
TRBD2 TRBJ2-2 . TRBV2 TGTGCCAGCAGGGGAGGGCTACACACCGGGGAGCTGTTTTTT CASRGGLHTGELFF
. TRBJ1-6 . TRBV7-6 TGTGCCAGTCGCGGCGGGGGGAGTCCCTATAATTCACCCCTCCACTTT CASRGGGSPYNSPLHF
TRBD1 TRBJ1-4 once TRBV19 TGTGCCAGTAGTATCTCCGGGACAGGGAGTGAAAAACTGTTTTTT CASSISGTGSEKLFF
TRBD1 TRBJ2-3 . TRBV20-1 TGCAGTGCTAGTGACAGGGCCTCAACAGATACGCAGTATTTT CSASDRASTDTQYF
TRBD1 TRBJ2-3 . TRBV24-1 TGTGCCACCAGTGATCTCTTACAGGGGGCAGATACGCAGTATTTT CATSDLLQGADTQYF
. TRBJ1-1 . TRBV27 TGTGCCAGCAGTAGGGAGGGGCGAGGTGAAGCTTTCTTT CASSREGRGEAFF
. TRBJ2-5 few TRBV10-3 TGTGCCATCAGTGAAAGCGGAGGGCGTCAAGAGACCCAGTACTTC CAISESGGRQETQYF
TRBD2 TRBJ2-5 . TRBV19 TGTGCCACAAGAGGGAGGGCCGCCGAGACCCAGTACTTC CATRGRAAETQYF
TRBD1 TRBJ2-7 . TRBV11-3 TGTGCCAGCAGCTTAGGGACAGGGGCCTACGAGCAGTACTTC CASSLGTGAYEQYF
. TRBJ2-5 . TRBV11-2 TGTGCCAGCAGCTTAGCTCCCTGGGGCACGGAGACCCAGTACTTC CASSLAPWGTETQYF
. TRBJ1-1 . TRBV30 TGTGCCTGGAGTTCCGGGGGTAACATGAACACTGAAGCTTTCTTT CAWSSGGNMNTEAFF
TRBD2 TRBJ2-3 once TRBV10-3 TGTGCCATCAGCCAGCGGGAGGTCACTAGCACAGATACGCAGTATTTT CAISQREVTSTDTQYF
. TRBJ2-4 . TRBV27 TGTGCCAGCAGTCCGCTAACAGGCGACCTCCGAGCCAAAAACATTCAGTACTTC CASSPLTGDLRAKNIQYF
. TRBJ1-5 . TRBV15 TGTGCCACCAGCAGAGATTATAGCAATCAGCCCCAGCATTTT CATSRDYSNQPQHF
. TRBJ1-1 . TRBV14 TGTGCCAGCAGCCAAGAGGGGCAGATTATACTGAACACTGAAGCTTTCTTT CASSQEGQIILNTEAFF
TRBD1 TRBJ1-1 . TRBV7-2 TGTGCCAGCAGCTTAGCCGTACCGGCAGGGGGCTATGGCACTGAAGCTTTCTTT CASSLAVPAGGYGTEAFF
. TRBJ2-1 . TRBV2 TGTGCCAGATCGTGGCAGGCCCACAATGAGCAGTTCTTC CARSWQAHNEQFF
. TRBJ1-6 . TRBV4-3 TGCGCCAGCAGCCAAGATGGGGGGTCACCCCTCCACTTT CASSQDGGSPLHF
TRBD2 TRBJ2-5 once TRBV27 TGTGCCAGCAGGGCGTGGGGACTAGCGGGAGGGCACCAAGAGACCCAGTACTTC CASRAWGLAGGHQETQYF
TRBD2 TRBJ2-3 few TRBV24-1 TGTGCCACCAGTGACCCCGGGACTAGCGGGAGCACAGATACGCAGTATTTT CATSDPGTSGSTDTQYF
TRBD1 TRBJ1-1 . TRBV27 TGTGCCAGCGTGTCGGGAGGGGGCGGTACGTCGGCTTTCTTT CASVSGGGGTSAFF
TRBD1 TRBJ1-4 . TRBV7-8 TGTGCCAGCAGCTTAGCCGGGACAGGGAGCGAAAAACTGTTTTTT CASSLAGTGSEKLFF
TRBD1 TRBJ2-7 . TRBV5-4 TGTGCCAGCAGCACCCCGGGACAGCCCTCCTACGAGCAGTACTTC CASSTPGQPSYEQYF
. TRBJ2-7 . TRBV9 TGTGCCAGCAGCGTAGGAGCTCAATCCTACGAGCAGTACTTC CASSVGAQSYEQYF
. TRBJ2-1 . TRBV30 TGTGCCTGGAGCCAAGAACCGGGATGGCAGTTCTTC CAWSQEPGWQFF
TRBD2 TRBJ2-1 once TRBV6-6 TGTGCCAGCAGTCCCACCACTAGCGCGAGTGAGCAGTTCTTC CASSPTTSASEQFF
TRBD1 TRBJ2-3 . TRBV6-5 TGTGCCAGCAGAGGACAGGGGGGAACAGATACGCAGTATTTT CASRGQGGTDTQYF
. TRBJ2-7 once TRBV28 TGTGCCAGCAGTTTAAACAGGGCAGGAAGGTCCTACGAGCAGTACTTC CASSLNRAGRSYEQYF
TRBD2 TRBJ2-1 once TRBV5-1 TGCGCCAGCAGCTTGGACGGACTAGCGGGGCGTGAGCAGTTCTTC CASSLDGLAGREQFF
. TRBJ2-1 . TRBV7-9 TGTGCCAGCAGCCTAAGACAGATCAACAATGAGCAGTTCTTC CASSLRQINNEQFF
TRBD2 TRBJ2-2 . TRBV11-2 TGTGCCAGCGTACCCCCGGGGCGGGAGCTTTTTGGGGAGCTGTTTTTT CASVPPGRELFGELFF
. TRBJ1-1 . TRBV6-5 TGTGCCAGCAGTTACTCCACCGGCACTGAAGCTTTCTTT CASSYSTGTEAFF
TRBD2 TRBJ2-3 . TRBV9 TGTGCCAGCAGCGGAGGGCCTTATAGCGGGAGGCACACAGATACGCAGTATTTT CASSGGPYSGRHTDTQYF
TRBD1 TRBJ1-3 . TRBV9 TGTGCCAGCGCAACAGGGGCCTCTGGAAACACCATATATTTT CASATGASGNTIYF
. TRBJ2-7 . TRBV28 TGTGCCAGCAGTTTATCCCCGGACTACTCCTACGAGCAGTACTTC CASSLSPDYSYEQYF
. TRBJ2-7 . TRBV5-4 TGTGCCAGCAGCCCCAGTGCGACTACCTACGAGCAGTACTTC CASSPSATTYEQYF
TRBD1 TRBJ2-3 few TRBV10-3 TGTGCCATCAGGGACGACAGGGGTGGAGATACGCAGTATTTT CAIRDDRGGDTQYF